The entry that follows covers one T cell receptor (beta chain) sequence. No antigen is known for it. These data come from a study of T-cell memory formation after mild COVID-19. For the study at large: The two donors had largely donor-specific TCR clusters. Study outcomes and limitations: Prior to infection, memory already included some responding clones, suggesting cross-reactive memory joined. The CD4+ clones that contracted clustered mainly within CM and EM, and the CD8+ clones concentrated in EMRA.

5'RACE with constant-segment primers built TCRalpha and TCRbeta cDNA libraries with UMIs. TCRdb itself ran the 5' RACE reads through MiXCR, one entry per CDR3 protein. Of approximately 430,000 distinct CDR3 sequences in the sample, roughly a quarter were seen once. With V trimmed by 1 base and J by 4 bases, 6 bases remained unmatched. The CDR3 contains 17 residues. CDR1 is LGHNA, CDR2 YNFKEQ, per germline. V and J are TRBV4-2 and TRBJ2-5; 13 bases fit TRBD2. The TCR originated in an adult woman who had mild COVID-19 (a few samples of this study predate the infection). Cell type and time point are not known. The sequencing input was PBMCs or a T cell subset sorted from them (not recorded which). CDR3 in DNA: TGTGCCAGCAGCCAAGCACTAGCGGGGGGGCTTGGAGAGACCCAGTACTTC. Translated: CASSQALAGGLGETQYF.